The clone carrying this TCR beta chain was found a few times. Its specificity is not known. The data belong to a study of cytomegalovirus exposure and HLA in healthy donors. In the study overall: Prior work identified under 130 million unique TCR beta sequences in approximately 180 million T cells. General study findings and limits: Researchers reportedly found TCR beta sequences accurately predicted most subjects' HLA-A and HLA-B alleles. Because they were indistinguishable, some V segments, including TRBV6-2 and TRBV6-3, were excluded.

The CDR3 spans 12 residues. V lost 3 bases, J lost 8 bases, and 11 bases lay in between. Germline CDR1 reads SGDLS; CDR2 reads YYNGEE. PCR primers comprised 60 Vbeta and 13 Jbeta primers. The method was immunoSEQ multiplex PCR; TCRdb's version includes in-frame clones alone and lacks a portion of them. Among approximately 90,000 clones, approximately 71% were seen once, and the ten largest hold about 2.2%. The sequenced sample was PBMCs. The TCR originated in a middle-aged man in good health and CMV-seronegative. V usage is TRBV9 and J usage is TRBJ1-2; no firm D call. CDR3 sequence: CASSGNTPGYTF. In DNA form, the CDR3 reads TGTGCCAGCAGCGGCAACACCCCAGGCTACACCTTC. Full variable domain (missing parts from reference TRBV9 and TRBJ1-2): DSGVTQTPKHLITATGQRVTLRCSPRSGDLSVYWYQQSLDQGLQFLIQYYNGEERAKGNILERFSAQQFPDLHSELNLSSLELGDSALYFCASSGNTPGYTFGSGTRLTVV.